The present T cell receptor (beta chain) was sequenced within a study of radiotherapy plus CTLA-4 blockade in lung cancer. Study-level findings and limits: Radiotherapy with ipilimumab was followed by blood expansion of tumor-derived clones. Per reports, early blood T cell clone dynamics, plus interferon-beta, forecast response most strongly.

Data came from immunoSEQ multiplex PCR; TCRdb stores just in-frame clones and leaves some out. The sample holds around 59,000 clones, 65% to 80% seen once. V shed 4 bases and J shed 2 bases, with 12 bases lying between them. The germline V gene encodes CDR1 SGHRS and CDR2 YFSETQ. The CDR3 has 15 residues. For this clone: Its specificity is not known.

This material consisted of peripheral blood, taken from a patient treated with radiotherapy plus ipilimumab. This receptor was taken from a human donor with non-small cell lung cancer whose response to radiotherapy plus ipilimumab could not be evaluated. V is TRBV5-1 and J is TRBJ1-4; possible D gene TRBD1, 6 bases. The CDR3 reads CASSQTTGTNEKLFF. CDR3 nucleotide sequence: TGCGCCAGCAGCCAAACCACAGGGACTAATGAAAAACTGTTTTTT.